This passage covers 20 T cell receptor beta chains from one sample sequenced in a study of neurological immune-mediated disorders. Time point defined: longitudinal time-point 1 (baseline). TCRdb processed the 5' RACE reads anew with MiXCR; each CDR3 protein has one entry. Here the sample spans some 49,000 distinct CDR3 sequences, 10% being singletons. The sequenced sample was PBMCs. The receptors were gathered from a woman aged 40 to 50 in good health.

This clonotype has ten or more counts. The CDR3 protein is CASSFSTSGGAASYNEQFF. The CDR3, as DNA: TGCGCCAGCAGCTTCTCGACTAGCGGGGGGGCCGCCTCCTACAATGAGCAGTTCTTC. V and J are TRBV5-1 and TRBJ2-1; 14 bases are shared with TRBD2. V lost 2 bases to trimming and J lost 0 bases; unmatched junction nucleotides: 7. Germline V gene sequence: CDR1 SGHRS, CDR2 YFSETQ. CDR3 length: 19 amino acids.

This clonotype was seen repeatedly, ten times or more. The chain has TRBV12-3 or TRBV12-4 and TRBJ1-2; D is unresolved. There are 13 residues in the CDR3. The V and J ends lost 2 bases and 4 bases respectively, with 8 bases between them. In nucleotides, the CDR3 is TGTGCCAGCAGTTTAACTGGGAGCTATGGCTACACCTTC. Its protein product is CASSLTGSYGYTF.

This clonotype was counted between two and nine times. The CDR3 region has the DNA TGTGCCAGCAGCCCGACGCGGAGCCCCCGGGGGGGTGAGCAGTTCTTC. Translated: CASSPTRSPRGGEQFF. The V gene is TRBV7-7, the J gene TRBJ2-1; 8 nucleotides line up with TRBD2. CDR1 is SSHAT, CDR2 FNYEAQ, per germline (reference sequence). The CDR3 runs to 16 residues. V lost 5 bases and J lost 9; bases outside the gene matches: 15.

This clonotype was counted at least ten times. This chain connects TRBV4-1 to TRBJ2-7; D tentatively fits TRBD1 or TRBD2 (6 bases each). V lost 0 bases, J lost 2 bases, and 20 bases lay in between. Germline CDR1 is MGHRA and CDR2 is YSYEKL. The CDR3 contains 18 residues. CDR3 in DNA: TGCGCCAGCAGCCAAGAAGGGCAGGAGGGGGACGGGCCCTACGAGCAGTACTTC. Protein sequence: CASSQEGQEGDGPYEQYF.

The CDR3 coding sequence is TGTGCCAGCAGCGCTTTCCCCCCTAGCACAGATACGCAGTATTTT. Translated, it gives CASSAFPPSTDTQYF. The chain has TRBV2 and TRBJ2-3; D uncertain. The V and J ends lost 6 bases and 0 bases respectively, with 13 bases between them. The CDR3 covers 15 residues. Germline CDR1 and CDR2: SNHLY and FYNNEI.

This clonotype was seen at least ten times. The genes are TRBV11-2 and TRBJ2-1, with TRBD2 matching 13 bases. The trim removed 1 base at V and 9 bases at J, leaving 9 bases unmatched. Germline CDR1 and CDR2: SGHAT and FQNNGV. The CDR3 length is 17 residues. The CDR3, as DNA: TGTGCCAGCAGCTTAGGGACTAGCGGGGGCGTAGGGGGTGAGCAGTTCTTC. Protein sequence: CASSLGTSGGVGGEQFF.

This clonotype was counted at least ten times. V gene TRBV29-1 combines with J gene TRBJ1-4; D uncertain. Germline V CDR1 and CDR2: SQVTM, ANQGSEA. V was trimmed by 4 bases and J by 5 bases, leaving 11 bases between them. The CDR3 covers 13 residues. This CDR3 reads CSVAGRLNEKLFF. The CDR3 DNA sequence: TGCAGCGTTGCCGGACGGCTGAATGAAAAACTGTTTTTT. The complete variable domain, with remaining parts taken from reference TRBV29-1 and TRBJ1-4, reads SAVISQKPSRDICQRGTSLTIQCQVDSQVTMMFWYRQQPGQSLTLIATANQGSEATYESGFVIDKFPISRPNLTFSTLTVSNMSPEDSSIYLCSVAGRLNEKLFFGSGTQLSVL.

This clonotype was seen many times. The chain is built from TRBV27 and TRBJ1-2, with 7 bases lining up with TRBD1. The CDR3 loop spans 13 amino acids. V lost 4 bases and J lost 4; bases outside the gene matches: 3. The germline V gene has CDR1 MNHEY and CDR2 SMNVEV (reference sequence). This CDR3 is CASSSTGSYGYTF. The CDR3 DNA sequence: TGTGCCAGCAGTTCGACAGGGAGCTATGGCTACACCTTC.

Points on this clonotype: Possible read error: a much larger clone is one base away. The chain has TRBV15 and TRBJ1-5; D gene ambiguous. The CDR3 is made up of 17 amino acids. CDR1 is LNHNV and CDR2 is YYDKDF in the germline V gene (reference sequence). The V end lost 0 bases, the J end lost 6 bases, and 18 bases lay between the germline ends. The CDR3 nucleotides are TGTGCCACCAGCAGAGATCGCTTTTACGAGAGGACTCAGCCCCAGCATTTT. Protein: CATSRDRFYERTQPQHF.

This clonotype came up many times. The chain combines TRBV29-1 with TRBJ2-7, with D possibly being TRBD1 or TRBD2 (6 bases each). V dropped 4 bases and J dropped 1 base, with 11 bases sitting between them. The CDR3 is 13 residues long. The V gene's germline CDR1 is SQVTM and CDR2 ANQGSEA. In nucleotides, the CDR3 is TGCAGCGTTGGAGGGGGGCGATCCTACGAGCAGTACTTC. Translation: CSVGGGRSYEQYF.

This clonotype has ten or more counts. V gene TRBV10-3 combines with J gene TRBJ1-1; TRBD1 is a possible D gene (5 bases). CDR1 ENHRY and CDR2 SYGVKD come from the germline V gene. The CDR3 runs to 14 residues. V lost 2 bases, J lost 5 bases, and 12 bases lay in between. CDR3 DNA: TGTGCCATCAGTGAGCTCTACGGGGGGACTGAAGCTTTCTTT. Protein: CAISELYGGTEAFF.

This clonotype was detected ten times or more. This chain connects TRBV27 to TRBJ2-1; TRBD2 is a possible D gene (5 bases). In germline, CDR1 is MNHEY, CDR2 SMNVEV (reference sequence). Trimming cost V 3 bases and J 4 bases, with 10 bases left between them. The CDR3 is 14 amino acids. The CDR3 region is CASSFIREYNEQFF. The CDR3 DNA follows: TGTGCCAGCAGTTTTATTCGGGAATACAATGAGCAGTTCTTC.

This clonotype appeared many times. This chain links TRBV15 with TRBJ1-2; D possibly corresponds to TRBD1 (5 bases). This CDR3 contains 13 residues. Between the trimmed V and J ends, which lost 3 bases and 9 bases, there was a span of 14 bases. Germline CDR1 is LNHNV and CDR2 is YYDKDF (reference sequence). The DNA for the CDR3 is TGTGCCACCAGCAGGGACATTTCTCGTAGCTACACCTTC. It codes for CATSRDISRSYTF. The full variable domain, with the rest looked up from reference TRBV15 and TRBJ1-2, is DAMVIQNPRYQVTQFGKPVTLSCSQTLNHNVMYWYQQKSSQAPKLLFHYYDKDFNNEADTPDNFQSRRPNTSFCFLDIRSPGLGDTAMYLCATSRDISRSYTFGSGTRLTVV.

This clonotype was detected many times. In nucleotides, the CDR3 is TGTGCCAGCAGCACAAGGACAGGGGGGATGACCGGGGAGCTGTTTTTT. Its translation: CASSTRTGGMTGELFF. The V gene is TRBV9, the J gene TRBJ2-2, with TRBD1 matching over 10 bases. Germline-derived CDR1 and CDR2 are SGDLS and YYNGEE. J gave up 5 bases and V 4 bases, and 8 bases lay outside the gene matches. This CDR3 is 16 amino acids long.

This chain joins TRBV20-1 and TRBJ1-1; D is uncertain. The CDR3 is 12 amino acids. Germline CDR1 DFQATT, CDR2 SNEGSKA (reference sequence). V was trimmed by 1 base and J by 8 bases, leaving 11 bases between them. The CDR3 loop is CSARARVQEAFF. The CDR3 coding sequence is TGCAGTGCTAGAGCGAGGGTTCAGGAAGCTTTCTTT.

This clonotype was detected ten times or more. The chain's CDR3 is CSARTSGGVNEQYF. The CDR3 nucleotides read TGCAGTGCTAGAACTAGCGGGGGGGTAAACGAGCAGTACTTC. This rearrangement joins TRBV20-1 to TRBJ2-7; 13 nucleotides line up with TRBD2. This CDR3 region has 14 residues. V lost 2 bases, J lost 5 bases, and 3 bases stayed unmatched. Germline CDR1 DFQATT, CDR2 SNEGSKA (reference sequence).

There are many counts of this clonotype. This chain joins TRBV5-1 and TRBJ1-5; TRBD1 is a possible D gene (6 bases). Germline V lookup: CDR1 SGHRS, CDR2 YFSETQ. CDR3 length equals 13 residues. V lost 2 bases to trimming and J lost 5 bases, with 8 bases between them. CDR3 DNA: TGCGCCAGCAGCTTCGCAGGGGATCAGCCCCAGCATTTT. Translating gives CASSFAGDQPQHF.

The sample holds many counts of this clonotype. The rearrangement joins TRBV5-5 to TRBJ1-1; D is unclear. V was clipped by 1 base and J by 1 base, with 8 bases between them. The CDR3 length is 14 residues. From germline, CDR1 is SGHKS and CDR2 YYEKEE (reference sequence). The CDR3 sequence is CASSLNGENTEAFF. The DNA for the CDR3 is TGTGCCAGCAGCTTGAACGGGGAGAACACTGAAGCTTTCTTT.

This clonotype was seen a few times. V usage is TRBV20-1 and J usage is TRBJ2-7; D not certain. The CDR3 loop spans 12 amino acids. The V end was cut by 0 bases, the J end by 3 bases, with 6 bases between. Germline V lookup: CDR1 DFQATT, CDR2 SNEGSKA (reference sequence). The CDR3 reads CSARDSYYEQYF. The CDR3 bases are TGCAGTGCTAGAGACAGCTACTACGAGCAGTACTTC.

At least ten counts were recorded for this clonotype. This chain uses TRBV3-1 with TRBJ2-3; 11 positions match TRBD2. Germline V gene sequence: CDR1 LGHDT, CDR2 YNNKEL (reference sequence). The CDR3 runs to 17 residues. V shed 2 bases, J shed 4 bases, and the junction held 8 bases outside the gene matches. The CDR3 region has the DNA TGTGCCAGCAGCCAATACACGGGACTAGCGGTATCAGATACGCAGTATTTT. Its translation: CASSQYTGLAVSDTQYF.